This T cell receptor (beta chain) comes out of a study of cytomegalovirus exposure and HLA in healthy donors. Overall study results and limits: Fewer N-insertions than the roughly 630-donor mean were reportedly shown by an Asian-associated ancestry cluster in a later analysis.

This CDR3 has 18 residues. Germline values: CDR1 SGHNT, CDR2 YYREEE (reference sequence). With 0 bases clipped from V and 0 bases from J, the junction kept 5 bases outside the gene matches. Primers: 60 Vbeta forward and 13 Jbeta reverse. Clones were sequenced by immunoSEQ multiplex PCR, and TCRdb holds only the in-frame ones, with some missing. The sample holds about 160,000 clones, almost 80% seen once. Points on this clone: Its antigen is unknown. This sample includes further DNA sequences coding for the same CDR3.

The rearrangement links TRBV5-4 to TRBJ1-3, with 11 bases lining up with TRBD1. The sample comprised PBMCs. The receptor comes from a young man in good health and CMV-seronegative. CDR3 DNA sequence: TGTGCCAGCAGCTTGGCTGGGACAGGGGGGCTCTCTGGAAACACCATATATTTT. It codes for CASSLAGTGGLSGNTIYF.